This TCR beta chain derives from a study of T cells expressing NK-cell markers. From germline, CDR1 is SGDLS and CDR2 YYNGEE. The CDR3 runs 15 residues. One entry per CDR3 protein, without DNA, is what TCRdb gives after re-calling the 5' RACE reads. The sample table includes 500,000 to 600,000 distinct CDR3 sequences. This TCR came from a man between 18 and 35 years old in good health. The sequencing input was blood T cells: a sorted CD56 or NKG2C T cell subset, CD4+ or CD8+ T cells, or bulk PBMC T cells (not recorded which). The chain employs TRBV9 and TRBJ2-5. The CDR3 region is CASSVNGFLEETQYF. Filled out from reference TRBV9 and TRBJ2-5, the complete variable domain reads DSGVTQTPKHLITATGQRVTLRCSPRSGDLSVYWYQQSLDQGLQFLIQYYNGEERAKGNILERFSAQQFPDLHSELNLSSLELGDSALYFCASSVNGFLEETQYFGPGTRLLVL.